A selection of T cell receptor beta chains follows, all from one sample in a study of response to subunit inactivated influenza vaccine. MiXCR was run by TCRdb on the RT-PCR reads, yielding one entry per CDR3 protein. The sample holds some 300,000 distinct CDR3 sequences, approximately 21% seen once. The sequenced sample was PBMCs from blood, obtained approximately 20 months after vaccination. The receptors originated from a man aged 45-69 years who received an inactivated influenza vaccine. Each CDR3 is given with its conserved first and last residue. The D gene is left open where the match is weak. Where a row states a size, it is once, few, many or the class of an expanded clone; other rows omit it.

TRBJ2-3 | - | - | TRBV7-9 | CASRQDLNTQYF | TGTGCCAGCCGCCAGGACCTTAATACGCAGTATTTT
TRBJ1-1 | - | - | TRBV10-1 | CASSVSWGLNTEAFF | TGCGCCAGCAGTGTGAGTTGGGGACTGAACACTGAAGCTTTCTTT
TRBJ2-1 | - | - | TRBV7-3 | CASSLGVNSYNEQFF | TGTGCCAGCAGCTTAGGTGTCAACTCCTACAATGAGCAGTTCTTC
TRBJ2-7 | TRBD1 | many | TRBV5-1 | CASSPGQGSSYEQYF | TGTGCCAGTAGTCCGGGACAGGGGAGCTCCTACGAGCAGTACTTC
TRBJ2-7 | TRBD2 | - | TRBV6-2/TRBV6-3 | CASRGLAYEQYF | TGTGCCAGCCGGGGACTAGCGTACGAGCAGTACTTC
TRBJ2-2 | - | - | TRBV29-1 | CSVESGYPGELFF | TGCAGCGTTGAGTCCGGGTACCCCGGGGAGCTGTTTTTT
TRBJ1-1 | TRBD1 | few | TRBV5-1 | CASSQTGKNTEAFF | TGCGCCAGCAGTCAGACAGGGAAGAACACTGAAGCTTTCTTT
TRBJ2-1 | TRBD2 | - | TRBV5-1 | CASSLASAGVYNEQFF | TGCGCCAGCAGCTTGGCCTCAGCGGGGGTTTACAATGAGCAGTTCTTC
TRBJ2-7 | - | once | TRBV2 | CASSVDSGEQYF | TGTGCCAGCAGCGTGGACAGCGGAGAGCAGTACTTC
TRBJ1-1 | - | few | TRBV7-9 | CASSPTLFEGTEAFF | TGTGCCAGCAGCCCTACACTTTTCGAGGGGACTGAAGCTTTCTTT
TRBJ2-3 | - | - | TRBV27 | CASRLSTVSTDTQYF | TGTGCCAGCAGACTATCGACAGTGAGCACAGATACGCAGTATTTT
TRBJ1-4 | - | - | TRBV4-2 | CASSKQGFEDEKLFF | TGTGCCAGCAGTAAGCAGGGGTTTGAGGATGAAAAACTGTTTTTT
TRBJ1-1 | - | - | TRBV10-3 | CATSMGGRDTEAFF | TGTGCCACCTCCATGGGGGGAAGGGACACTGAAGCTTTCTTT
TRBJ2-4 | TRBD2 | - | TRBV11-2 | CASSLRGTSGALGTKNIQYF | TGTGCCAGCAGCCTTCGGGGGACTAGCGGTGCCTTAGGGACCAAAAACATTCAGTACTTC
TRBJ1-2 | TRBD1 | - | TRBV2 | CASSGNQGGGYTF | TGTGCCAGCAGTGGGAACCAGGGGGGTGGCTACACCTTC